A selection of T cell receptor beta chains follows, all from one sample in a study of cytomegalovirus exposure and HLA in healthy donors. Clones were sequenced by immunoSEQ multiplex PCR, and TCRdb holds only the in-frame ones, with some missing. The repertoire holds about 130,000 clones, with 78% as singletons. Sequenced: PBMCs. Every receptor here comes from a woman in her forties in good health and CMV-seronegative. The CDR3 runs from the conserved cysteine through the conserved F or W. Each record gives: D gene, J gene, clone size, V gene, CDR3 protein, CDR3 DNA. The D gene is left open where the match is weak. Not every row has a clone size; where given, it reads once, few, many or a size class.

D: -
J: TRBJ2-5
size: -
V: TRBV18
CDR3: CASSPQRGETQYF
DNA: TGTGCCAGCTCACCACAAAGGGGAGAGACCCAGTACTTC

D: -
J: TRBJ2-7
size: -
V: TRBV7-9
CDR3: CASSNRPLGVLYEQYF
DNA: TGTGCCAGCAGCAACAGACCCCTCGGGGTACTCTACGAGCAGTACTTC

D: -
J: TRBJ2-7
size: -
V: TRBV11-1
CDR3: CASSALQGANSYEQYF
DNA: TGTGCCAGCAGCGCGCTACAGGGCGCGAACTCCTACGAGCAGTACTTC

D: TRBD1
J: TRBJ2-1
size: -
V: TRBV5-1
CDR3: CASSFGTGSDNEQFF
DNA: TGCGCCAGCAGCTTCGGGACAGGGAGCGACAATGAGCAGTTCTTC

D: TRBD1
J: TRBJ1-4
size: -
V: TRBV7-9
CDR3: CASIDDRGGLFF
DNA: TGTGCCAGCATCGATGACAGGGGCGGACTGTTTTTT

D: -
J: TRBJ2-3
size: few
V: TRBV21-1
CDR3: CASSVSSGLAGGPRGDTQYF
DNA: TGTGCCAGCAGCGTATCCTCGGGACTAGCGGGAGGGCCTAGAGGAGATACGCAGTATTTT

D: -
J: TRBJ2-4
size: once
V: TRBV7-6
CDR3: CASSLLDYGIQYF
DNA: TGTGCCAGCAGTTTATTAGACTACGGCATTCAGTACTTC

D: -
J: TRBJ2-3
size: -
V: TRBV19
CDR3: CASGPQGPGTDTQYF
DNA: TGTGCCAGTGGGCCGCAAGGCCCTGGCACAGATACGCAGTATTTT

D: -
J: TRBJ2-7
size: once
V: TRBV28
CDR3: CASSFGGRGYEQYF
DNA: TGTGCCAGCAGTTTCGGAGGGCGCGGATACGAGCAGTACTTC

D: -
J: TRBJ2-3
size: -
V: TRBV27
CDR3: CASSLNGRQDTQYF
DNA: TGTGCCAGCAGTTTAAACGGGAGACAAGATACGCAGTATTTT

D: -
J: TRBJ2-7
size: few
V: TRBV10-3
CDR3: CAISQGYEQYF
DNA: TGTGCCATCTCCCAGGGGTACGAGCAGTACTTC

D: -
J: TRBJ2-6
size: -
V: TRBV7-2
CDR3: CASSLFGEPGANGLTF
DNA: TGTGCCAGCAGCTTATTTGGGGAACCTGGGGCCAACGGCCTGACTTTC

D: -
J: TRBJ1-4
size: -
V: TRBV7-9
CDR3: CASSVAREKLFF
DNA: TGTGCCAGCAGCGTCGCCCGGGAAAAACTGTTTTTT

D: TRBD2
J: TRBJ2-5
size: -
V: TRBV6-5
CDR3: CASSYSVTSGSETQYF
DNA: TGTGCCAGCAGTTACAGCGTGACTAGCGGGAGTGAGACCCAGTACTTC

D: TRBD2
J: TRBJ2-4
size: -
V: TRBV2
CDR3: CASSEAGDGLAGKNSQYF
DNA: TGTGCCAGCAGTGAAGCGGGGGACGGACTAGCGGGAAAAAACAGTCAGTACTTC

D: -
J: TRBJ2-7
size: -
V: TRBV6-5
CDR3: CASSYSNQGNYEQYF
DNA: TGTGCCAGCAGTTACTCGAACCAGGGGAACTACGAGCAGTACTTC

D: -
J: TRBJ1-3
size: -
V: TRBV2
CDR3: CASNRAGNTIYF
DNA: TGTGCCAGCAACAGGGCTGGAAACACCATATATTTT

D: TRBD1
J: TRBJ1-2
size: -
V: TRBV27
CDR3: CASSFTGGDGYTF
DNA: TGTGCCAGCAGTTTTACAGGGGGCGATGGCTACACCTTC

D: -
J: TRBJ1-1
size: few
V: TRBV2
CDR3: CASSFGEQEAFF
DNA: TGTGCCAGCAGTTTCGGAGAGCAAGAAGCTTTCTTT

D: -
J: TRBJ2-7
size: -
V: TRBV10-2
CDR3: CASSGTGSYEQYF
DNA: TGCGCCAGCAGCGGCACAGGGAGCTACGAGCAGTACTTC

D: TRBD1
J: TRBJ2-7
size: -
V: TRBV27
CDR3: CASSSPGQGDHEQYF
DNA: TGTGCCAGCAGTTCGCCGGGACAGGGGGACCACGAGCAGTACTTC

D: TRBD1
J: TRBJ1-1
size: -
V: TRBV13
CDR3: CASSLGPRGKTEAFF
DNA: TGTGCCAGCAGCTTAGGCCCCAGGGGGAAGACTGAAGCTTTCTTT

D: -
J: TRBJ2-2
size: -
V: TRBV2
CDR3: CASSESRGSGRLNTGELFF
DNA: TGTGCCAGCAGTGAAAGTCGGGGGTCTGGCCGGCTGAACACCGGGGAGCTGTTTTTT

D: -
J: TRBJ1-2
size: -
V: TRBV6-5
CDR3: CASSPRGASYGYTF
DNA: TGTGCCAGCAGCCCCCGGGGGGCGTCCTATGGCTACACCTTC

D: -
J: TRBJ1-1
size: -
V: TRBV12-5
CDR3: CASAPGGGGTEAFF
DNA: TGTGCTAGTGCCCCCGGGGGAGGGGGCACTGAAGCTTTCTTT

D: -
J: TRBJ1-1
size: few
V: TRBV7-9
CDR3: CASSFPSMYTEAFF
DNA: TGTGCCAGCAGCTTCCCCAGTATGTACACTGAAGCTTTCTTT

D: -
J: TRBJ1-4
size: -
V: TRBV18
CDR3: CASSPINSPQGEKLFF
DNA: TGTGCCAGCTCGCCCATTAATAGTCCCCAGGGAGAAAAACTGTTTTTT

D: -
J: TRBJ1-1
size: few
V: TRBV10-3
CDR3: CAISDGQVLEAFF
DNA: TGTGCCATCAGTGACGGACAAGTCCTTGAAGCTTTCTTT

D: TRBD1
J: TRBJ1-5
size: -
V: TRBV19
CDR3: CASSIGQGAGNQPQHF
DNA: TGTGCCAGTAGTATCGGGCAGGGGGCCGGCAATCAGCCCCAGCATTTT

D: -
J: TRBJ2-1
size: -
V: TRBV16
CDR3: CASSRDSGNEQFF
DNA: TGTGCCAGCAGCCGGGACTCAGGGAATGAGCAGTTCTTC

D: TRBD1
J: TRBJ1-6
size: -
V: TRBV7-8
CDR3: CASSPGQNIVDNSPLHF
DNA: TGTGCCAGCAGCCCGGGACAGAATATCGTAGATAATTCACCCCTCCACTTT

D: -
J: TRBJ2-2
size: few
V: TRBV7-7
CDR3: CASSLSRVTGELFF
DNA: TGTGCCAGCAGCTTAAGCCGGGTAACCGGGGAGCTGTTTTTT

D: -
J: TRBJ2-1
size: -
V: TRBV7-9
CDR3: CASSQGSVAHNEQFF
DNA: TGTGCCAGCAGCCAGGGATCTGTAGCCCACAATGAGCAGTTCTTC

D: -
J: TRBJ1-3
size: -
V: TRBV7-9
CDR3: CASSLDTGPYTIYF
DNA: TGTGCCAGCAGCTTAGACACAGGGCCGTACACCATATATTTT

D: TRBD2
J: TRBJ2-7
size: -
V: TRBV19
CDR3: CARTAGGAYEQYF
DNA: TGTGCCAGGACAGCGGGAGGGGCCTACGAGCAGTACTTC

D: -
J: TRBJ1-1
size: -
V: TRBV2
CDR3: CASSERGGTEAFF
DNA: TGTGCCAGCAGTGAACGGGGTGGGACTGAAGCTTTCTTT

D: -
J: TRBJ1-2
size: -
V: TRBV9
CDR3: CASSAQDGYGYTF
DNA: TGTGCCAGCAGCGCACAGGACGGCTATGGCTACACCTTC

D: -
J: TRBJ2-7
size: -
V: TRBV16
CDR3: CASSHPNYYEQYF
DNA: TGTGCCAGCAGCCATCCCAACTATTACGAGCAGTACTTC

D: TRBD2
J: TRBJ2-3
size: -
V: TRBV2
CDR3: CASSGTSGIDTQYF
DNA: TGTGCCAGCAGTGGGACTAGCGGGATAGATACGCAGTATTTT

D: -
J: TRBJ1-2
size: -
V: TRBV5-6
CDR3: CASSLMSVYGYTF
DNA: TGTGCCAGCAGCTTGATGTCAGTCTATGGCTACACCTTC

D: -
J: TRBJ2-1
size: -
V: TRBV14
CDR3: CASSQAGGRARNEQFF
DNA: TGTGCCAGCAGCCAGGCGGGTGGCAGAGCGCGGAATGAGCAGTTCTTC

D: TRBD2
J: TRBJ2-3
size: -
V: TRBV29-1
CDR3: CSVEGLGADTQYF
DNA: TGCAGCGTTGAGGGACTAGGGGCAGATACGCAGTATTTT

D: TRBD1
J: TRBJ2-1
size: -
V: TRBV5-5
CDR3: CASSLGGTVPSYNEQFF
DNA: TGTGCCAGCAGCTTGGGGGGGACAGTACCTTCCTACAATGAGCAGTTCTTC

D: -
J: TRBJ2-3
size: -
V: TRBV7-9
CDR3: CASSPTTSTDTQYF
DNA: TGTGCCAGCAGCCCAACGACTAGCACAGATACGCAGTATTTT

D: TRBD2
J: TRBJ2-2
size: -
V: TRBV5-1
CDR3: CASRLTSDHTGELFF
DNA: TGCGCCAGCAGGTTGACTAGCGACCACACCGGGGAGCTGTTTTTT

D: -
J: TRBJ1-5
size: once
V: TRBV5-1
CDR3: CASSLEGGDPNQPQHF
DNA: TGCGCCAGCAGCTTGGAGGGCGGGGACCCCAATCAGCCCCAGCATTTT

D: -
J: TRBJ2-1
size: -
V: TRBV6-6
CDR3: CASSYGGWDEQFF
DNA: TGTGCCAGCAGTTACGGGGGGTGGGATGAGCAGTTCTTC